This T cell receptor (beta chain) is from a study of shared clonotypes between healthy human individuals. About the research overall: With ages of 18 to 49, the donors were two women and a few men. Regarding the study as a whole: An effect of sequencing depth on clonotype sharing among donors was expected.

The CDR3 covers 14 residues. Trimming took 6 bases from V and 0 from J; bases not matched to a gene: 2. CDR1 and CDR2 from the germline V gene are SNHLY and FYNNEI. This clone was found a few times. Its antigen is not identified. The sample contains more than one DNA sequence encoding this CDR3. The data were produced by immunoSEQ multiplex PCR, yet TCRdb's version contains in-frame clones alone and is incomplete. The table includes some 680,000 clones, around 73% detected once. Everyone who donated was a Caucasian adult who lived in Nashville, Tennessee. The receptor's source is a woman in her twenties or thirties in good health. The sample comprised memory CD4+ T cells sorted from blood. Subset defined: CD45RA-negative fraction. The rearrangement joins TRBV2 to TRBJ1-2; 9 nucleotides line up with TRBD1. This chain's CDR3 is CASSDRGANYGYTF. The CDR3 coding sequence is TGTGCCAGCAGCGACAGGGGGGCTAACTATGGCTACACCTTC.